Each of the 27 T cell receptor beta chains below was sequenced from the same sample in a study of cytotoxic CD8 clonotypes in ibrutinib-treated CLL. Sequencing was performed with immunoSEQ multiplex PCR; in TCRdb, only in-frame clones are kept and a portion is missing. The sample consists of roughly 200,000 clones, roughly 77% of them appearing once. The sequencing here drew on PBMCs, taken after 12 months of ibrutinib treatment. The receptors come from a human donor with chronic lymphocytic leukemia.

The chain has TRBV19 and TRBJ2-3; perhaps TRBD2 as D (5 bases). The germline V gene encodes CDR1 LNHDA and CDR2 SQIVND (reference sequence). The length of the CDR3 is 13 residues. Trimming left V 3 bases short and J 7 bases short, with 11 bases between. For the CDR3, the DNA is TGTGCCAGTAGTATGACCCGGGATCATACGCAGTATTTT. Protein sequence: CASSMTRDHTQYF.

The rearrangement joins TRBV7-2 to TRBJ2-4; 7 bases line up with TRBD2. J was trimmed by 9 bases and V by 2 bases; bases with no gene match: 10. This CDR3 spans 15 amino acids. Germline values: CDR1 SGHTA, CDR2 FQGNSA. Here the CDR3 DNA reads TGTGCCAGCAGCTTACGGGGGGTGAGGAATTCCATTCAGTACTTC. As protein: CASSLRGVRNSIQYF.

The table lists this clone with a few counts. This chain links TRBV29-1 with TRBJ2-3; weak D call: TRBD2 (5 bases). The CDR3 spans 9 residues. Germline values: CDR1 SQVTM, CDR2 ANQGSEA. The V and J ends lost 7 bases and 6 bases respectively, with 5 bases between them. DNA for the CDR3: TGCAGCGGAGGGGATACGCAGTATTTT. As protein: CSGGDTQYF.

The CDR3 DNA reads as TGTGCCAGCAGTCCGGACAGGTCCGCCCAGCCCCAGCATTTT. It specifies CASSPDRSAQPQHF. J is TRBJ1-5 and V is TRBV6-5; 7 nucleotides align to TRBD1. In germline, CDR1 is MNHEY, CDR2 SVGAGI. The CDR3 is 14 residues long. V shed 5 bases and J 7 bases; nucleotides not matched to a gene: 8.

This chain connects TRBV28 to TRBJ2-5; D assignment may be TRBD1 or TRBD2 (5 bases each). Looked up from germline, CDR1 is MDHEN and CDR2 is SYDVKM. The CDR3 consists of 14 residues. The V end was cut by 5 bases, the J end by 5 bases, with 15 bases between. The CDR3 is CASSPMGPGETQYF. The CDR3 nucleotides are TGTGCCAGCAGTCCGATGGGACCAGGGGAGACCCAGTACTTC.

The chain combines TRBV9 with TRBJ2-2, with D unresolved. Germline V gene sequence: CDR1 SGDLS, CDR2 YYNGEE. Between the trimmed V and J ends, which lost 2 bases and 4 bases, there was a span of 9 bases. CDR3 size: 14 residues. The CDR3 reads CASSVSVATGELFF. CDR3 nucleotide sequence: TGTGCCAGCAGCGTCTCCGTTGCCACCGGGGAGCTGTTTTTT.

The chain is built from TRBV5-1 and TRBJ2-5; possible D gene TRBD1, 5 bases. Germline V gene sequence: CDR1 SGHRS, CDR2 YFSETQ. Trimming took 4 bases from V and 4 from J, leaving 11 bases between them. CDR3 length: 13 amino acids. The chain's CDR3 is CASSQSGSETQYF. The CDR3 DNA reads TGCGCCAGCAGCCAATCAGGGTCAGAGACCCAGTACTTC. The variable domain in full, with the rest retrieved from reference TRBV5-1 and TRBJ2-5, is KAGVTQTPRYLIKTRGQQVTLSCSPISGHRSVSWYQQTPGQGLQFLFEYFSETQRNKGNFPGRFSGRQFSNSRSEMNVSTLELGDSALYLCASSQSGSETQYFGPGTRLLVL.

The rearrangement links TRBV4-1 to TRBJ1-5; tentative D call: TRBD1 (5 bases). The CDR3 has 18 amino acids. Germline CDR1 MGHRA, CDR2 YSYEKL. Trimming pared 0 bases from V and 5 bases from J, leaving 20 bases between. The DNA of the CDR3 is TGCGCCAGCAGCCAAGAAAAGTTTGGGGGGGATGGGGATCAGCCCCAGCATTTT. This encodes CASSQEKFGGDGDQPQHF.

The DNA for the CDR3 is TGTGCCAGTAGTCACAGGGGCCCTAATGAAAAACTGTTTTTT. Encoded protein: CASSHRGPNEKLFF. This chain connects TRBV19 to TRBJ1-4; 7 positions agree with TRBD1. V trimming: 5 bases; J trimming: 3 bases; junction bases outside the gene matches: 3. Germline V gives CDR1 LNHDA, CDR2 SQIVND (reference sequence). This CDR3 comprises 14 residues.

The chain carries TRBV19 and TRBJ2-1, with 14 bases that match TRBD2. With V trimmed by 6 bases and J by 7 bases, 11 bases remained unmatched. The CDR3 is 17 amino acids. CDR1 and CDR2 (germline): LNHDA, SQIVND (reference sequence). This CDR3 reads CASRTRLAGGLRNEQFF. CDR3 nucleotide sequence: TGTGCCAGTAGGACCCGACTAGCGGGAGGGTTAAGGAATGAGCAGTTCTTC.

This clone was seen a few times. The V call is TRBV20-1, the J call TRBJ2-3; D call uncertain. Trimming stripped 3 bases from V and 6 bases from J, with 7 bases between. CDR1 and CDR2 from the germline V gene are DFQATT and SNEGSKA (reference sequence). The length of the CDR3 is 11 residues. The DNA of the CDR3 is TGCAGTGCTAGTCGGCGGGATACGCAGTATTTT. Its translation is CSASRRDTQYF.

The chain carries TRBV10-3 and TRBJ2-5, with D unresolved. CDR3 length: 14 amino acids. Trimming took off 6 bases at V and 0 bases at J, with 11 bases between the two ends. The germline V gene has CDR1 ENHRY and CDR2 SYGVKD. CDR3 nucleotide sequence: TGTGCCATCAGCTCAGAACCATACCAAGAGACCCAGTACTTC. Its translation: CAISSEPYQETQYF.

The genes are TRBV4-3 and TRBJ2-3, with TRBD2 matching over 12 bases. V shed 1 base, J shed 4 bases, and the junction held 3 bases outside the gene matches. CDR1 and CDR2 (germline): LGHNA, YSLEER. The CDR3 loop spans 16 amino acids. CDR3: CASSQGLAGDADTQYF. The CDR3 DNA is TGCGCCAGCAGCCAAGGACTAGCGGGAGACGCAGATACGCAGTATTTT.

V gene TRBV9 combines with J gene TRBJ2-5, with 9 nucleotides matching TRBD2. J gave up 1 base and V 3 bases, and 10 bases lay outside the gene matches. The CDR3 loop spans 17 amino acids. CDR1 is SGDLS and CDR2 is YYNGEE in the germline V gene. The CDR3 DNA reads TGTGCCAGCAGCGGCGGAGGAGCGGGGGGCTTCCAAGAGACCCAGTACTTC. Protein: CASSGGGAGGFQETQYF.

The chain recombines TRBV5-1 with TRBJ2-3; D could derive from TRBD1 or TRBD2 (5 bases each). This CDR3 contains 16 residues. Per the germline V gene, CDR1 is SGHRS and CDR2 is YFSETQ. Trimming shortened V by 9 bases and J by 0 bases, and 20 bases separated the two germline ends. The CDR3 region is CATSATGPDSTDTQYF. DNA for the CDR3: TGCGCCACCTCTGCTACGGGACCCGATAGCACAGATACGCAGTATTTT.

Only one count was recorded for this clone. The V call is TRBV19, the J call TRBJ2-1; the match to TRBD2 covers 11 bases. Looked up from germline, CDR1 is LNHDA and CDR2 is SQIVND (reference sequence). CDR3 length: 16 residues. V lost 5 bases to trimming and J lost 7 bases; unmatched junction nucleotides: 10. CDR3 bases: TGTGCCAGTAGTTCTCTTACTAGCGGGGGCGGGAATGAGCAGTTCTTC. It encodes CASSSLTSGGGNEQFF.

The chain employs TRBV7-9 and TRBJ1-1; 8 positions match TRBD1. V lost 8 bases to trimming and J lost 7 bases; unmatched junction nucleotides: 9. The CDR3 contains 13 residues. Looked up from germline, CDR1 is SEHNR and CDR2 is FQNEAQ (reference sequence). The CDR3 spells CASGGQGTGEAFF. CDR3 nucleotides: TGTGCCAGCGGAGGACAGGGAACGGGTGAAGCTTTCTTT.

This clone was counted between two and nine times. J is TRBJ2-3 and V is TRBV29-1; tentatively, D is TRBD2 (5 bases). With 3 bases removed from V and 1 base from J, the gap between germline ends came to 8 bases. This CDR3 spans 13 amino acids. Germline CDR1 is SQVTM and CDR2 is ANQGSEA. The DNA for the CDR3 is TGCAGCGTTGAGGGAGTGCGCACAGATACGCAGTATTTT. Translation gives CSVEGVRTDTQYF.

The V call is TRBV28, the J call TRBJ2-7; D call uncertain. Germline values: CDR1 MDHEN, CDR2 SYDVKM. V lost 6 bases and J 6 bases, leaving 12 bases between the germline ends. The CDR3 length is 12 residues. This CDR3 reads CASSQTVGEQYF. CDR3 nucleotides: TGTGCCAGCAGCCAGACCGTCGGCGAGCAGTACTTC. Supplemented by reference TRBV28 and TRBJ2-7, the full variable domain reads DVKVTQSSRYLVKRTGEKVFLECVQDMDHENMFWYRQDPGLGLRLIYFSYDVKMKEKGDIPEGYSVSREKKERFSLILESASTNQTSMYLCASSQTVGEQYFGPGTRLTVT.

V usage is TRBV5-1 and J usage is TRBJ1-2, with TRBD1 identical over 10 bases. Germline loops: CDR1 SGHRS, CDR2 YFSETQ. This CDR3 is 16 amino acids long. Unmatched junction bases numbered 4, after V lost 2 bases and J lost 0 bases. CDR3 bases: TGCGCCAGCAGCTTACGGACAGGGGGGACTAACTATGGCTACACCTTC. Amino acids: CASSLRTGGTNYGYTF.

This clone was seen more than once but under ten times. This chain joins TRBV2 and TRBJ2-7; 7 nucleotides agree with TRBD1. Germline V lookup: CDR1 SNHLY, CDR2 FYNNEI. With V trimmed by 6 bases and J by 1 base, 6 bases remained unmatched. The CDR3 is 14 amino acids. CDR3 in amino acids: CASSFRGLSYEQYF. The DNA of the CDR3 is TGTGCCAGCAGCTTCAGGGGGTTATCCTACGAGCAGTACTTC. Filled out from reference TRBV2 and TRBJ2-7, the complete variable domain reads EPEVTQTPSHQVTQMGQEVILRCVPISNHLYFYWYRQILGQKVEFLVSFYNNEISEKSEIFDDQFSVERPDGSNFTLKIRSTKLEDSAMYFCASSFRGLSYEQYFGPGTRLTVT.

Only a few counts were recorded for this clone. Here the CDR3 reads CASSPLGTKNEQFF. For the CDR3, the DNA is TGTGCCAGCTCACCACTGGGGACAAAGAATGAGCAGTTCTTC. This chain joins TRBV18 and TRBJ2-1; D might be TRBD1 (6 bases). The CDR3 consists of 14 residues. V was trimmed by 1 base and J by 7 bases, leaving 11 bases between them. CDR1 and CDR2 (germline): KGHSH, LQKENI.

This rearrangement joins TRBV30 to TRBJ2-7, with D perhaps assigned TRBD1 or TRBD2 (5 bases each). Trimming took off 3 bases at V and 6 bases at J, with 12 bases between the two ends. The V gene's germline CDR1 is GTSNPN and CDR2 SVGIG (reference sequence). The CDR3 sequence is 12 residues long. The CDR3 DNA sequence: TGTGCCTGGAGCCCCACGGGGCGCGAGCAGTACTTC. This translates into CAWSPTGREQYF.

This chain links TRBV2 with TRBJ2-3; D remains unclear. V gave up 4 bases and J gave up 0 bases, with 14 bases separating them. The CDR3 is 16 amino acids. Germline CDR1 is SNHLY and CDR2 is FYNNEI. The CDR3 loop is CASSADLGQSTDTQYF. DNA for the CDR3: TGTGCCAGCAGTGCCGACCTCGGCCAGAGCACAGATACGCAGTATTTT.

The chain joins TRBV30 to TRBJ2-3, with TRBD1 identical over 7 bases. Germline-derived CDR1 and CDR2 are GTSNPN and SVGIG (reference sequence). The V segment lost 5 bases and the J segment 2 bases; nucleotides outside the gene matches: 7. The CDR3 is made up of 14 amino acids. CDR3 amino acids: CAWEMGQNTDTQYF. DNA of the CDR3: TGTGCCTGGGAGATGGGACAGAACACAGATACGCAGTATTTT.

This clone was picked up one time. V is TRBV7-2 and J is TRBJ1-5; D is uncertain. V lost 2 bases and J lost 4, with 6 bases in between. CDR1 SGHTA and CDR2 FQGNSA come from the germline V gene. The CDR3 has 13 amino acids. The CDR3 nucleotides are TGTGCCAGCAGCTTACAGAAAAATCAGCCCCAGCATTTT. As protein: CASSLQKNQPQHF.

V is TRBV10-3 and J is TRBJ2-1, with no clear D. CDR1 is ENHRY, CDR2 SYGVKD, per germline. Trimming stripped 3 bases from V and 7 bases from J, with 4 bases between. This CDR3 is built from 11 residues. DNA of the CDR3: TGTGCCATCAGTGAAACGAATGAGCAGTTCTTC. It is translated as CAISETNEQFF.